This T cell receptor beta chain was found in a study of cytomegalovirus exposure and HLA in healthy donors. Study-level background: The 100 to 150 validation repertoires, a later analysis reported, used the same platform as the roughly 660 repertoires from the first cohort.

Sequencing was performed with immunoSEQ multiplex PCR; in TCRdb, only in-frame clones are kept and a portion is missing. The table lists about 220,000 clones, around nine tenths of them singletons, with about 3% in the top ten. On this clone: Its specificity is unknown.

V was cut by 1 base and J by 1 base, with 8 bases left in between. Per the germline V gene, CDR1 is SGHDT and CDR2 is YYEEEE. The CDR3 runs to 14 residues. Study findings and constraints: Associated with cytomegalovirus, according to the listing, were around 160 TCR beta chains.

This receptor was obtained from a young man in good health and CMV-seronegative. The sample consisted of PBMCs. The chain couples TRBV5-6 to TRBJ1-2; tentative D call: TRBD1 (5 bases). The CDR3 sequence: CASSLRGFNYGYTF. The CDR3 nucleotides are TGTGCCAGCAGCTTGAGGGGCTTTAACTATGGCTACACCTTC.